Each of the 14 T cell receptor beta chains below was sequenced from the same sample in a study of control samples from healthy donors and cancer patients. Using immunoSEQ multiplex PCR, the repertoire was profiled, and TCRdb retains in-frame clones only, with some absent. This table holds some 160,000 clones, around 90% found once. The sample taken for sequencing was blood. The receptors shown here come from a young man in good health.

V is TRBV6-5 and J is TRBJ2-3; D is perhaps TRBD1 (6 bases). The germline CDR1 and CDR2 sequences are MNHEY and SVGAGI. This CDR3 contains 10 residues. V was shortened by 6 bases and J by 13 bases, with 11 bases between the two germline ends. The CDR3 DNA reads TGTGCCAGCAGGGGGGCAGGGGAGTATTTT. It is translated as CASRGAGEYF.

This chain connects TRBV4-3 to TRBJ2-7, with 9 positions matching TRBD2. CDR3 length: 13 residues. Germline-derived CDR1 and CDR2 are LGHNA and YSLEER. J lost 9 bases, V lost 0 bases, and 3 bases had no gene match. CDR3 sequence (DNA): TGCGCCAGCAGCCAAGATCGGACTAGCGCGCAGTACTTC. It specifies CASSQDRTSAQYF.

This chain joins TRBV27 and TRBJ2-2; D is unresolved. The V end was cut by 6 bases, the J end by 2 bases, with 4 bases between. Germline V CDR1 and CDR2: MNHEY, SMNVEV (reference sequence). CDR3 size: 12 residues. In nucleotides, the CDR3 is TGTGCCAGCAGCGAAAACACCGGGGAGCTGTTTTTT. Translating it yields CASSENTGELFF.

A note on this clone: A junction end diverges from the germline sequence, so it may reflect a read error. The chain recombines TRBV2 with TRBJ2-2; D may be TRBD1 (5 bases). In germline, CDR1 is SNHLY, CDR2 FYNNEI. The length of the CDR3 is 12 residues. The CDR3 region has the DNA TGTGCCAGCAGAGAAGGGGCCGGGGAGCTGTTTTTT. Amino acid sequence: CASREGAGELFF. The variable domain in full, completed from reference TRBV2 and TRBJ2-2, reads EPEVTQTPSHQVTQMGQEVILRCVPISNHLYFYWYRQILGQKVEFLVSFYNNEISEKSEIFDDQFSVERPDGSNFTLKIRSTKLEDSAMYFCASREGAGELFFGEGSRLTVL.

The rearrangement links TRBV11-2 to TRBJ1-4, with D possibly matching TRBD1 (5 bases). The CDR3 sequence is 15 residues long. Trimming left V 5 bases short and J 6 bases short, with 16 bases between. Germline CDR1 is SGHAT and CDR2 is FQNNGV. In DNA form, the CDR3 reads TGTGCCAGCAGCCCAGGTGGGGGGGTGGATGAAAAACTGTTTTTT. It translates to CASSPGGGVDEKLFF. The complete variable domain, with remaining parts taken from reference TRBV11-2 and TRBJ1-4, reads EAGVAQSPRYKIIEKRQSVAFWCNPISGHATLYWYQQILGQGPKLLIQFQNNGVVDDSQLPKDRFSAERLKGVDSTLKIQPAKLEDSAVYLCASSPGGGVDEKLFFGSGTQLSVL.

The genes are TRBV6-2 or TRBV6-3 and TRBJ2-5; 12 positions match TRBD2. The CDR3 has 17 amino acids. From germline, CDR1 is MNHEY and CDR2 SVGEGT. Losses at the gene ends were 5 bases for V and 1 base for J; bases not matched to a gene: 8. The DNA of the CDR3 is TGTGCCAGCAGTATTCTGACTAGCGGGGGCCTCCAAGAGACCCAGTACTTC. Residues: CASSILTSGGLQETQYF.

V is TRBV18 and J is TRBJ2-7; 7 nucleotides line up with TRBD1. CDR3 size: 13 residues. Germline V gene lookup returns CDR1 KGHSH and CDR2 LQKENI. J gave up 7 bases and V 3 bases, and 6 bases lay outside the gene matches. This CDR3 is CASSPRQGEEQYF. The DNA for the CDR3 is TGTGCCAGCTCACCGAGACAGGGAGAAGAGCAGTACTTC. The variable domain in full, with the rest retrieved from reference TRBV18 and TRBJ2-7, is NAGVMQNPRHLVRRRGQEARLRCSPMKGHSHVYWYRQLPEEGLKFMVYLQKENIIDESGMPKERFSAEFPKEGPSILRIQQVVRGDSAAYFCASSPRQGEEQYFGPGTRLTVT.

This clone has only one observation. The rearrangement links TRBV5-6 to TRBJ2-7; 7 nucleotides match TRBD2. The CDR3 loop spans 15 amino acids. Germline assignment: CDR1 SGHDT and CDR2 YYEEEE. J was trimmed by 3 bases and V by 3 bases; bases with no gene match: 9. CDR3 loop: CASSSAGRGNYEQYF. DNA of the CDR3: TGTGCCAGCAGCTCAGCAGGGAGGGGCAACTACGAGCAGTACTTC.

In DNA form, the CDR3 reads TGTGCCAGCAGTCCGGACAGGGGACGGTTCGGGCAGTATTTT. It specifies CASSPDRGRFGQYF. This chain uses TRBV6-5 with TRBJ2-3; 9 bases fit TRBD1. The CDR3 is made up of 14 amino acids. V shed 5 bases, J shed 11 bases, and the junction held 11 bases outside the gene matches. CDR1 and CDR2 from the germline V gene are MNHEY and SVGAGI.

This CDR3 is CASSPGPNYGYTF. CDR3 nucleotides: TGCGCCAGCAGCCCTGGACCGAACTATGGCTACACCTTC. V usage is TRBV5-1 and J usage is TRBJ1-2; D is undetermined. The CDR3 is 13 residues long. The V and J ends lost 4 bases and 2 bases respectively, with 9 bases between them. From germline, CDR1 is SGHRS and CDR2 YFSETQ.

This clone was seen once. Within the sample, other DNA sequences also encode this same CDR3. V gene TRBV6-5 combines with J gene TRBJ2-7; perhaps TRBD1 as D (5 bases). Trimming cost V 5 bases and J 0 bases, with 14 bases left between them. CDR1 MNHEY and CDR2 SVGAGI come from the germline V gene. The CDR3 extends over 15 amino acids. The CDR3 DNA reads as TGTGCCAGCAGTCGCCCAGGGCAGAGCTCCTACGAGCAGTACTTC. Protein product: CASSRPGQSSYEQYF.

The V and J genes are TRBV28 and TRBJ2-7, with 10 bases matching TRBD1. Trimming cost V 5 bases and J 3 bases; bases outside gene matches: 10. CDR1 and CDR2 (germline): MDHEN, SYDVKM. The CDR3 sequence is 16 residues long. This CDR3 is CASSPGQGFGNYEQYF. The CDR3 bases are TGTGCCAGCAGTCCGGGACAGGGGTTTGGGAACTACGAGCAGTACTTC.

The CDR3 sequence: CASSDSGQGRNSPLHF. The CDR3 coding sequence is TGTGCCAGCAGTGACTCTGGACAGGGCAGGAATTCACCCCTCCACTTT. The rearrangement links TRBV2 to TRBJ1-6; TRBD1 matches 8 bases. V shed 3 bases, J shed 7 bases, and the junction held 8 bases outside the gene matches. Germline loops: CDR1 SNHLY, CDR2 FYNNEI. There are 16 residues in the CDR3.

The V and J genes are TRBV6-5 and TRBJ1-6, with D unclear. Trimming cost V 6 bases and J 3 bases, with 12 bases left between them. Germline assignment: CDR1 MNHEY and CDR2 SVGAGI. CDR3 length: 15 amino acids. The DNA for the CDR3 is TGTGCCAGCAGCCGTACGGGGATCTATAATTCACCCCTCCACTTT. Translation gives CASSRTGIYNSPLHF.